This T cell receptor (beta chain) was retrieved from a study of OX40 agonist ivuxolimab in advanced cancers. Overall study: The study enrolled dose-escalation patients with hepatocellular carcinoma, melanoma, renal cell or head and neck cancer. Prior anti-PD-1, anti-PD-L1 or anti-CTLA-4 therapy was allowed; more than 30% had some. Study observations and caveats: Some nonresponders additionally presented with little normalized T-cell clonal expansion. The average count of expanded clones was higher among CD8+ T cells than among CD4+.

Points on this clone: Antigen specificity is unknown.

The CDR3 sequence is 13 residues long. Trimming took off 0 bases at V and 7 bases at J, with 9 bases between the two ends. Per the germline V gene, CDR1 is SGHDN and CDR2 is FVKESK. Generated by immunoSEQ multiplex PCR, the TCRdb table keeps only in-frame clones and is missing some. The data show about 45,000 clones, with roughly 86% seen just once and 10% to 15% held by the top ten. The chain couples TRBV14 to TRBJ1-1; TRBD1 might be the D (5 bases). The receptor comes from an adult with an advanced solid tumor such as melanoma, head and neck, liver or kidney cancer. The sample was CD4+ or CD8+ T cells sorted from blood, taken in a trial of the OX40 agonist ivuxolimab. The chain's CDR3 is CASSQEGPLEAFF. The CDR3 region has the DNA TGTGCCAGCAGCCAAGAGGGACCGCTTGAAGCTTTCTTT. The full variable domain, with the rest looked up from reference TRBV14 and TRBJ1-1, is EAGVTQFPSHSVIEKGQTVTLRCDPISGHDNLYWYRRVMGKEIKFLLHFVKESKQDESGMPNNRFLAERTGGTYSTLKVQPAELEDSGVYFCASSQEGPLEAFFGQGTRLTVV.